This T cell receptor (beta chain) was profiled in a study of beta chain features in type 1 diabetes. Study observations and caveats: TCRB CDR3 length was moderately but significantly reduced in all four CD4+ subsets of Type 1 diabetes patients. More deletions and fewer insertions at VDJ junctions were found in patients with type 1 diabetes. Healthy donors had naive, central memory and Treg TCRB repertoires that appeared less similar than those seen among patients.

V lost 6 bases, J lost 3 bases, and 12 bases lay in between. Germline lookup yields CDR1 MDHEN and CDR2 SYDVKM. This CDR3 region has 14 residues. This clone came up a few times. The antigen is not known. Investigators reverse transcribed all isolated RNA, so they sequenced expressed TCRB transcripts. Profiled with immunoSEQ multiplex PCR; TCRdb holds only in-frame clones, not every one. The table shows 600,000 to 750,000 clones, with approximately 13% occurring only once. The specimen was naive CD4+ T cells from blood. This receptor was taken from a young man with type 1 diabetes. The chain carries TRBV28 and TRBJ1-5; a possible D gene is TRBD1 (5 bases). The CDR3 sequence is CASSWDGHNQPQHF. The CDR3 DNA is TGTGCCAGCAGCTGGGACGGACACAATCAGCCCCAGCATTTT. Complete variable domain (other parts from reference TRBV28 and TRBJ1-5): DVKVTQSSRYLVKRTGEKVFLECVQDMDHENMFWYRQDPGLGLRLIYFSYDVKMKEKGDIPEGYSVSREKKERFSLILESASTNQTSMYLCASSWDGHNQPQHFGDGTRLSIL.